Listed below are T cell receptor beta chains from one sample, sequenced in a study of T cell responses to AZD1222 COVID-19 vaccine. Generated by immunoSEQ multiplex PCR, the TCRdb table keeps only in-frame clones and is missing some. The repertoire table contains around 150,000 clones. Material for sequencing was peripheral blood. The receptors derive from an adult in good health. CDR3s include the opening cysteine and the closing phenylalanine or tryptophan. The D gene is left open where the match is weak. Clone size is given for some rows only: seen once, a few or many times, or a class if the clone is expanded.

d_call: -; v_call: TRBV19; clone_size: -; j_call: TRBJ1-1; cdr3_nt: TGTGCCAGTAGTATAGGGTTTGGGGGACCGAACACTGAAGCTTTCTTT; cdr3_aa: CASSIGFGGPNTEAFF
d_call: -; v_call: TRBV5-1; clone_size: -; j_call: TRBJ1-1; cdr3_nt: TGCGCCAGCAGTAAGGGGGTTAACACTGAAGCTTTCTTT; cdr3_aa: CASSKGVNTEAFF
d_call: -; v_call: TRBV4-1; clone_size: -; j_call: TRBJ2-7; cdr3_nt: TGCGCCAGCAGCCAAGCCCCGGGGCCCGAGCAGTACTTC; cdr3_aa: CASSQAPGPEQYF
d_call: -; v_call: TRBV4-2; clone_size: -; j_call: TRBJ2-1; cdr3_nt: TGTGCCAGCAGCCAAGGGTTGGCAGCTTACAATGAGCAGTTCTTC; cdr3_aa: CASSQGLAAYNEQFF
d_call: TRBD2; v_call: TRBV9; clone_size: -; j_call: TRBJ2-2; cdr3_nt: TGTGCCAGCAGCGTAGAACCGGGGGGGCCGGTCGGGGAGCTGTTTTTT; cdr3_aa: CASSVEPGGPVGELFF
d_call: -; v_call: TRBV30; clone_size: -; j_call: TRBJ2-2; cdr3_nt: TGTGCCTGGAGGGGGGAATTCACCGGGGAGCTGTTTTTT; cdr3_aa: CAWRGEFTGELFF
d_call: -; v_call: TRBV5-1; clone_size: -; j_call: TRBJ1-2; cdr3_nt: TGCGCCAGCAGCTCTACCCCGCAAAGACAGCTTAACTATGGCTACACCTTC; cdr3_aa: CASSSTPQRQLNYGYTF
d_call: -; v_call: TRBV15; clone_size: -; j_call: TRBJ2-2; cdr3_nt: TGTGCCACCAGCAGAATCTTCACCGGGGAGCTGTTTTTT; cdr3_aa: CATSRIFTGELFF
d_call: TRBD1; v_call: TRBV25-1; clone_size: -; j_call: TRBJ2-7; cdr3_nt: TGTGCCAGCAGTGAATGGGGGACAGGACGACTGGAGCAGTACTTC; cdr3_aa: CASSEWGTGRLEQYF
d_call: -; v_call: TRBV6-4; clone_size: -; j_call: TRBJ2-2; cdr3_nt: TGTGCCAGCAGTGACAGGGACACCGGGGAGCTGTTTTTT; cdr3_aa: CASSDRDTGELFF
d_call: -; v_call: TRBV12-3/TRBV12-4; clone_size: -; j_call: TRBJ1-1; cdr3_nt: TGTGCCAGCAGTTTTCTGGGTTCTGAAGCTTTCTTT; cdr3_aa: CASSFLGSEAFF
d_call: -; v_call: TRBV19; clone_size: -; j_call: TRBJ1-2; cdr3_nt: TGTGCCAGTAGTATTTCGACATTTGGGGGCTACACCTTC; cdr3_aa: CASSISTFGGYTF
d_call: -; v_call: TRBV10-3; clone_size: -; j_call: TRBJ2-1; cdr3_nt: TGTGCCATCAGTGAAGGTGTCTCCTACAATGAGCAGTTCTTC; cdr3_aa: CAISEGVSYNEQFF
d_call: -; v_call: TRBV7-9; clone_size: -; j_call: TRBJ1-3; cdr3_nt: TGTGCCAGCAGCTTATCCGACATACTTGGAAACACCATATATTTT; cdr3_aa: CASSLSDILGNTIYF
d_call: -; v_call: TRBV11-2; clone_size: -; j_call: TRBJ1-2; cdr3_nt: TGTGCCAGCAGCTTAGGCCCCAGGGGTATACGATCCTCTAACTATGGCTACACCTTC; cdr3_aa: CASSLGPRGIRSSNYGYTF
d_call: -; v_call: TRBV4-2; clone_size: -; j_call: TRBJ1-1; cdr3_nt: TGTGCCAGCAGCGCAGGCGGCACTGAAGCTTTCTTT; cdr3_aa: CASSAGGTEAFF
d_call: -; v_call: TRBV4-1; clone_size: -; j_call: TRBJ2-7; cdr3_nt: TGCGCCAACCCCCCTTGGGGGACCTACGAGCAGTACTTC; cdr3_aa: CANPPWGTYEQYF
d_call: TRBD1; v_call: TRBV6-6; clone_size: -; j_call: TRBJ1-1; cdr3_nt: TGTGCCAGCAGTTGGGGACAGGGGAACACTGAAGCTTTCTTT; cdr3_aa: CASSWGQGNTEAFF
d_call: -; v_call: TRBV28; clone_size: -; j_call: TRBJ1-2; cdr3_nt: TGTGCCAGCAGTTTAGGCCGGAACTATGGCTACACCTTC; cdr3_aa: CASSLGRNYGYTF
d_call: TRBD1; v_call: TRBV2; clone_size: -; j_call: TRBJ1-1; cdr3_nt: TGTGCCAGCACCGGACAGGGGCCGAACACTGAAGCTTTCTTT; cdr3_aa: CASTGQGPNTEAFF
d_call: TRBD2; v_call: TRBV28; clone_size: -; j_call: TRBJ2-5; cdr3_nt: TGTGCCAGCAGCCACGAACTAGCGGGGGAATATGAGACCCAGTACTTC; cdr3_aa: CASSHELAGEYETQYF
d_call: TRBD1; v_call: TRBV19; clone_size: medium-sized; j_call: TRBJ1-1; cdr3_nt: TGTGCCAGTAGAACCGGGACAGCCACTCAAGCTTTCTTT; cdr3_aa: CASRTGTATQAFF
d_call: -; v_call: TRBV3-1/TRBV3-2; clone_size: -; j_call: TRBJ1-6; cdr3_nt: TGTGCCAGCAGCCCACAAAACTATAATTCACCCCTCCACTTT; cdr3_aa: CASSPQNYNSPLHF
d_call: -; v_call: TRBV28; clone_size: -; j_call: TRBJ1-1; cdr3_nt: TGTGCCAGCAGAGGGGCGGGGCGAAGCACTGAAGCTTTCTTT; cdr3_aa: CASRGAGRSTEAFF
d_call: -; v_call: TRBV20-1; clone_size: -; j_call: TRBJ2-7; cdr3_nt: TGCAGTGCCCGGGACGCCTTAGGACAGTACTTC; cdr3_aa: CSARDALGQYF
d_call: -; v_call: TRBV5-1; clone_size: -; j_call: TRBJ1-5; cdr3_nt: TGCGCCAGCAGCCCGCAGGGGATGGATCAGCCCCAGCATTTT; cdr3_aa: CASSPQGMDQPQHF
d_call: -; v_call: TRBV28; clone_size: -; j_call: TRBJ1-2; cdr3_nt: TGTGCCAGCAGTTTATGGTCCGGAAAGTTAGCTAACTATGGCTACACCTTC; cdr3_aa: CASSLWSGKLANYGYTF
d_call: TRBD1; v_call: TRBV28; clone_size: -; j_call: TRBJ2-2; cdr3_nt: TGTGCCAGCTCCTCCGGGACAGGGGGCCCCGGGGAGCTGTTTTTT; cdr3_aa: CASSSGTGGPGELFF
d_call: TRBD1; v_call: TRBV7-9; clone_size: -; j_call: TRBJ1-2; cdr3_nt: TGTGCCAGCAGCCCCGAGGGCCGGGACAGGATTACCTATGGCTACACCTTC; cdr3_aa: CASSPEGRDRITYGYTF
d_call: -; v_call: TRBV18; clone_size: -; j_call: TRBJ1-5; cdr3_nt: TGTGCCAGCTCACCCCTACCCGTCCAGGAAACCACCCGTCAGCCCCAGCATTTT; cdr3_aa: CASSPLPVQETTRQPQHF
d_call: -; v_call: TRBV4-3; clone_size: -; j_call: TRBJ1-1; cdr3_nt: TGCGCCAGCAGCGCACTACAGGGTACTGAAGCTTTCTTT; cdr3_aa: CASSALQGTEAFF
d_call: -; v_call: TRBV6-6; clone_size: -; j_call: TRBJ1-2; cdr3_nt: TGTGCCAGCAGTTACTCCACCCGGGGTGGGAGCTCCACCTTC; cdr3_aa: CASSYSTRGGSSTF
d_call: -; v_call: TRBV6-5; clone_size: -; j_call: TRBJ2-5; cdr3_nt: TGTGCCAGCAGTTACTCAGGTTTGGCTGGGGGAGAGACCCAGTACTTC; cdr3_aa: CASSYSGLAGGETQYF
d_call: TRBD1; v_call: TRBV7-9; clone_size: -; j_call: TRBJ1-4; cdr3_nt: TGTGCCAGCAGCCCCTCCCCCAGGGGGCTAGGTGAAAAACTGTTTTTT; cdr3_aa: CASSPSPRGLGEKLFF
d_call: -; v_call: TRBV21-1; clone_size: -; j_call: TRBJ2-7; cdr3_nt: TGTGCCAGCAACTGGACGACGTCCTACGAGCAGTACTTC; cdr3_aa: CASNWTTSYEQYF
d_call: -; v_call: TRBV30; clone_size: -; j_call: TRBJ2-4; cdr3_nt: TGTGCCTGGAGTGAACAGATACTAGCCAAAAACATTCAGTACTTC; cdr3_aa: CAWSEQILAKNIQYF
d_call: -; v_call: TRBV6-5; clone_size: -; j_call: TRBJ1-2; cdr3_nt: TGTGCCACCTCGCGGACAGAAGCTAACTATGGCTACACCTTC; cdr3_aa: CATSRTEANYGYTF
d_call: -; v_call: TRBV9; clone_size: -; j_call: TRBJ2-3; cdr3_nt: TGTGCCAGCAGCGTAGAGGGCTACACAGATACGCAGTATTTT; cdr3_aa: CASSVEGYTDTQYF
d_call: TRBD2; v_call: TRBV28; clone_size: -; j_call: TRBJ2-3; cdr3_nt: TGTGCCAGCAGTCCGACGTCTTGGCGGGGGGGCACAGATACGCAGTATTTT; cdr3_aa: CASSPTSWRGGTDTQYF
d_call: -; v_call: TRBV18; clone_size: -; j_call: TRBJ2-7; cdr3_nt: TGTGCCAGCTCACCGCGGGGTGGCAGAGAATCCTACGAGCAGTACTTC; cdr3_aa: CASSPRGGRESYEQYF
d_call: -; v_call: TRBV5-1; clone_size: -; j_call: TRBJ2-7; cdr3_nt: TGCGCCAGCACCAACCTGGGGGCTAGTTCAACCTACGAGCAGTACTTC; cdr3_aa: CASTNLGASSTYEQYF
d_call: -; v_call: TRBV12-3/TRBV12-4; clone_size: -; j_call: TRBJ1-1; cdr3_nt: TGTGCCAGCAGTTTATCAGGGGACACTGAAGCTTTCTTT; cdr3_aa: CASSLSGDTEAFF
d_call: -; v_call: TRBV9; clone_size: -; j_call: TRBJ2-3; cdr3_nt: TGTGCCAGCAGCGTCTCCCCCCCGGAAAGCACAGATACGCAGTATTTT; cdr3_aa: CASSVSPPESTDTQYF
d_call: -; v_call: TRBV6-5; clone_size: -; j_call: TRBJ2-1; cdr3_nt: TGTGCCAGCACAAGAGTTGGGGGGCGGGTGGAGCAGTTCTTC; cdr3_aa: CASTRVGGRVEQFF
d_call: -; v_call: TRBV9; clone_size: -; j_call: TRBJ1-3; cdr3_nt: TGTGCCAGCAGCCGTCCCGATTTGGACACCATATATTTT; cdr3_aa: CASSRPDLDTIYF
d_call: -; v_call: TRBV7-9; clone_size: -; j_call: TRBJ1-3; cdr3_nt: TGTGCCAGCAGCTTAAACGTGGGGCTATCTGGAAACACCATATATTTT; cdr3_aa: CASSLNVGLSGNTIYF
d_call: TRBD2; v_call: TRBV7-8; clone_size: -; j_call: TRBJ2-1; cdr3_nt: TGTGCCAGCAGCTTAGGGGTAGCGGGGGTAGATGAGCAGTTCTTC; cdr3_aa: CASSLGVAGVDEQFF